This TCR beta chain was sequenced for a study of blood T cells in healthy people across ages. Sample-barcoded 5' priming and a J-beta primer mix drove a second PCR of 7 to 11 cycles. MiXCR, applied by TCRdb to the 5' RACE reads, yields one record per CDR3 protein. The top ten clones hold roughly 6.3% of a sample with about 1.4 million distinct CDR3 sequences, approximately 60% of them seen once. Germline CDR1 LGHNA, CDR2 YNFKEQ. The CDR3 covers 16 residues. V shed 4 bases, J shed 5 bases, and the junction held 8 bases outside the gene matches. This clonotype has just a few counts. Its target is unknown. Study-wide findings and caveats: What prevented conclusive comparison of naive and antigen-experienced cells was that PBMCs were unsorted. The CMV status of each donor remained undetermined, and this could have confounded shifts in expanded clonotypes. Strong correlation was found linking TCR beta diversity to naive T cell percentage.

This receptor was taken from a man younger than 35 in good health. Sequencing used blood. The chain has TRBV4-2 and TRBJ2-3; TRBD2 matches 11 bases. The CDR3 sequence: CASSPLTSGVVDTQYF. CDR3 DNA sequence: TGTGCCAGCAGCCCTTTGACTAGCGGGGTGGTAGATACGCAGTATTTT.